The 23 T cell receptor beta chains presented below share a single source sample, sequenced in a study of cytomegalovirus exposure and HLA in healthy donors. PCR used 60 Vbeta primers and 13 Jbeta primers. Profiled with immunoSEQ multiplex PCR; TCRdb holds only in-frame clones, not every one. This table holds about 200,000 clones, 60% to 85% found once. Sequenced: PBMCs. These receptors were taken from a girl aged 10 to 17 in good health and CMV-seropositive.

This clone has just one count. The J gene is TRBJ1-1, the V gene TRBV18; a weak D match, TRBD1 (5 bases). Germline V gene sequence: CDR1 KGHSH, CDR2 LQKENI. The CDR3 is 14 residues long. V dropped 3 bases and J dropped 1 base, with 9 bases sitting between them. In nucleotides, the CDR3 is TGTGCCAGCTCACCGGCGGGGGAGAACACTGAAGCTTTCTTT. This sequence encodes CASSPAGENTEAFF.

V is TRBV5-1 and J is TRBJ1-6, with D possibly TRBD1 on 6 matching bases. Trimming pared 2 bases from V and 5 bases from J, leaving 8 bases between. This CDR3 spans 14 amino acids. Germline lookup yields CDR1 SGHRS and CDR2 YFSETQ. CDR3 residues: CASSLGQNNSPLHF. For the CDR3, the DNA is TGCGCCAGCAGCTTAGGACAGAATAATTCACCCCTCCACTTT.

The chain employs TRBV4-1 and TRBJ1-2; TRBD1 might be the D (6 bases). Germline assignment: CDR1 MGHRA and CDR2 YSYEKL. The CDR3 totals 13 residues. Trimming cost V 4 bases and J 3 bases, with 9 bases left between them. This CDR3 reads CASSPRGHYGYTF. As DNA, the CDR3 is TGCGCCAGCAGCCCCAGGGGACACTATGGCTACACCTTC.

This clone was seen once. The CDR3 coding sequence is TGTGCCAGCAGTTACTCGACAGGGAAATACACCGGGGAGCTGTTTTTT. This translates into CASSYSTGKYTGELFF. The rearrangement links TRBV6-5 to TRBJ2-2; 7 bases line up with TRBD1. Germline CDR1 reads MNHEY; CDR2 reads SVGAGI. CDR3 length: 16 residues. V dropped 0 bases and J dropped 3; count of bases not matched to a gene: 4.

The chain employs TRBV4-1 and TRBJ2-7; D might be TRBD1 (5 bases). This CDR3 region has 13 residues. Germline CDR1 is MGHRA and CDR2 is YSYEKL. Trimming removed 3 bases at V and 3 bases at J, with 9 bases between. The CDR3 DNA is TGCGCCAGCAGCCAGGGGCGGAACTACGAGCAGTACTTC. Amino acid sequence: CASSQGRNYEQYF.

This chain links TRBV6-6 with TRBJ1-1; D is unclear. The V and J ends lost 1 base and 0 bases respectively, with 6 bases between them. The CDR3 length is 14 residues. Germline V gene lookup returns CDR1 MNHNY and CDR2 SVGAGI (reference sequence). The CDR3 spells CASSYLHLNTEAFF. DNA for the CDR3: TGTGCCAGCAGTTACTTACACCTGAACACTGAAGCTTTCTTT.

This clone was counted a few times. The J gene is TRBJ2-2, the V gene TRBV4-3; D perhaps matches TRBD2 (6 bases). Trimming stripped 3 bases from V and 5 bases from J, with 13 bases between. Per the germline V gene, CDR1 is LGHNA and CDR2 is YSLEER. This CDR3 is 15 amino acids long. Here the CDR3 reads CASSQAAGWTGELFF. CDR3 coding DNA: TGCGCCAGCAGCCAGGCAGCGGGCTGGACCGGGGAGCTGTTTTTT.

The genes are TRBV7-9 and TRBJ1-1; 11 bases align to TRBD1. V gave up 3 bases and J gave up 6 bases; unmatched junction bases: 3. Germline CDR1 SEHNR, CDR2 FQNEAQ (reference sequence). The CDR3 sequence is 14 residues long. The CDR3 DNA sequence: TGTGCCAGCAGCTTGGGACAGGGGGTCGCTGAAGCTTTCTTT. Its protein product is CASSLGQGVAEAFF.

This chain links TRBV21-1 with TRBJ2-5; the table names TRBD1, a call not compared with the DNA. TRBV21-1 corresponds to a pseudogene. The CDR3 runs to 17 residues. As DNA, the CDR3 is TGTGCCAGCAGCAAAGACACGTTTTGGGCGAAGCAAGAGACCCAGTACTTC. Translation: CASSKDTFWAKQETQYF.

V is TRBV27 and J is TRBJ1-3, with D perhaps TRBD1 (6 bases). From germline, CDR1 is MNHEY and CDR2 SMNVEV (reference sequence). The CDR3 has 14 residues. Trimming stripped 2 bases from V and 4 bases from J, with 9 bases between. The CDR3 sequence: CASSLAGAGNTIYF. Here the CDR3 DNA reads TGTGCCAGCAGTTTAGCGGGGGCAGGAAACACCATATATTTT.

The chain recombines TRBV5-6 with TRBJ1-3; 7 bases agree with TRBD1. This CDR3 spans 15 amino acids. The germline V gene encodes CDR1 SGHDT and CDR2 YYEEEE. With 1 base clipped from V and 8 bases from J, the junction kept 9 bases outside the gene matches. In DNA form, the CDR3 reads TGTGCCAGCAGCTTGTTTGACAGGGTTGGTTACACCATATATTTT. Its protein product is CASSLFDRVGYTIYF.

J is TRBJ2-2 and V is TRBV2; 9 bases are shared with TRBD2. Per germline, CDR1 SNHLY and CDR2 FYNNEI. This CDR3 has 15 amino acids. V was clipped by 6 bases and J by 6 bases; unmatched bases: 8. The CDR3 is CASRGGTSKAGELFF. In nucleotides, the CDR3 is TGTGCCAGCAGGGGGGGGACTAGCAAGGCCGGGGAGCTGTTTTTT.

The chain carries TRBV6-6 and TRBJ2-1, with 9 bases aligning to TRBD1. The CDR3 has 15 amino acids. V trimming: 3 bases; J trimming: 8 bases; junction bases outside the gene matches: 8. In germline, CDR1 is MNHNY, CDR2 SVGAGI (reference sequence). Here the CDR3 reads CASSYEGTGIHEQFF. In DNA form, the CDR3 reads TGTGCCAGCAGTTATGAGGGGACAGGGATCCATGAGCAGTTCTTC.

About this clone itself: Other DNA sequences from this sample encode an identical CDR3 as well. V and J are TRBV4-2 and TRBJ2-1; perhaps TRBD2 as D (6 bases). The CDR3 sequence is 15 residues long. CDR1 and CDR2 (germline): LGHNA, YNFKEQ. Trimming stripped 1 base from V and 3 bases from J, with 10 bases between. CDR3 in amino acids: CASSQGEAFYNEQFF. DNA for the CDR3: TGTGCCAGCAGCCAAGGGGAGGCTTTCTACAATGAGCAGTTCTTC.

This sequence joins TRBV2 and TRBJ2-7; 7 bases map to TRBD2. The ends lost 10 bases at V and 0 bases at J; junction bases unmatched: 12. The germline gives CDR1 SNHLY, CDR2 FYNNEI. This CDR3 has 15 residues. The CDR3 region is CAIDSTSVRSYEQYF. In nucleotides, the CDR3 is TGTGCCATCGACTCAACTAGCGTACGCTCCTACGAGCAGTACTTC.

Only one count was recorded for this clone. DNA of the CDR3: TGTGCCAGCAGTTCCGGGACAGGGGTCAATGAGCAGTTCTTC. This sequence encodes CASSSGTGVNEQFF. V usage is TRBV6-6 and J usage is TRBJ2-1; TRBD1 agrees at 10 bases. Germline CDR1 is MNHNY and CDR2 is SVGAGI (reference sequence). This CDR3 region has 14 residues. V shed 4 bases and J 6 bases; nucleotides not matched to a gene: 3.

The chain links TRBV19 to TRBJ2-5; 7 nucleotides match TRBD1. J was trimmed by 3 bases and V by 5 bases; bases with no gene match: 3. The CDR3 covers 13 residues. Germline V gene lookup returns CDR1 LNHDA and CDR2 SQIVND (reference sequence). The CDR3 coding sequence is TGTGCCAGTAGTGAGGGGGCGAAAGAGACCCAGTACTTC. It is translated as CASSEGAKETQYF.

This chain joins TRBV18 and TRBJ1-2, with TRBD1 as a possible D gene (5 bases). The CDR3 totals 15 residues. Germline CDR1 KGHSH, CDR2 LQKENI. Trimming took off 4 bases at V and 5 bases at J, with 17 bases between the two ends. This chain's CDR3 is CASSRLGQGGYGYTF. The CDR3 bases are TGTGCCAGCTCACGTCTTGGCCAGGGAGGTTATGGCTACACCTTC.

The chain employs TRBV2 and TRBJ1-1; 8 nucleotides agree with TRBD1. CDR3 length: 15 amino acids. The V gene's germline CDR1 is SNHLY and CDR2 FYNNEI. The CDR3 region has the DNA TGTGCGATTACGCAGGGGGCACTTATGAACACTGAAGCTTTCTTT. Translating it yields CAITQGALMNTEAFF.

This clone was seen a handful of times. The chain combines TRBV6-6 with TRBJ2-2, with D unresolved. Trimming shortened V by 6 bases and J by 0 bases, and 8 bases separated the two germline ends. Germline V gene sequence: CDR1 MNHNY, CDR2 SVGAGI (reference sequence). The CDR3 has 14 amino acids. For the CDR3, the DNA is TGTGCCAGCAGGGCCGGGTCGAACACCGGGGAGCTGTTTTTT. Amino acid sequence: CASRAGSNTGELFF.

The sample holds one count of this clone. The chain carries TRBV6-5 and TRBJ1-6, with 7 bases that match TRBD1. This CDR3 has 15 residues. The germline gives CDR1 MNHEY, CDR2 SVGAGI. After removal of 0 bases from V and 10 bases from J, the junction contained 6 bases not matched to a gene. The CDR3 nucleotides read TGTGCCAGCAGTTACTCGCGAGACAGGGTCTCACCCCTCCACTTT. This translates into CASSYSRDRVSPLHF.

The V and J genes are TRBV19 and TRBJ1-1; 7 nucleotides line up with TRBD1. Germline V gene lookup returns CDR1 LNHDA and CDR2 SQIVND (reference sequence). CDR3 size: 16 residues. Trimming took 3 bases from V and 0 from J; bases not matched to a gene: 7. CDR3 DNA: TGTGCCAGTAGTATTAGGGACAGTGAGATGAACACTGAAGCTTTCTTT. Its protein is CASSIRDSEMNTEAFF.

This clone was recorded a few times. This chain uses TRBV11-3 with TRBJ1-1, with TRBD1 identical over 11 bases. CDR3 length: 15 amino acids. Losses at the gene ends were 0 bases for V and 4 bases for J; bases not matched to a gene: 1. Germline CDR1 and CDR2: SGHNT and YENEEA. CDR3 in amino acids: CASSLEGTGGTEAFF. The DNA for the CDR3 is TGTGCCAGCAGCTTAGAGGGGACAGGGGGCACTGAAGCTTTCTTT.